Shown below are 21 T cell receptor beta chains from a single sample sequenced in a study of T cell changes during pregnancy in multiple sclerosis. Clones were read by immunoSEQ multiplex PCR, and TCRdb kept only the in-frame ones, dropping some. The sample has roughly 110,000 clones, 85% to 95% seen once. The sample in question was peripheral blood, obtained in the third trimester of pregnancy. These receptors originate from a female donor in good health, enrolled as a control in a pregnancy study.

J is TRBJ1-5 and V is TRBV6-6; D not certain. V was pared by 10 bases and J by 1 base, with 11 bases between. The V gene's germline CDR1 is MNHNY and CDR2 SVGAGI (reference sequence). The CDR3 has 13 residues. CDR3: CAIGELSNQPQHF. As DNA, the CDR3 is TGTGCCATAGGAGAGTTAAGCAATCAGCCCCAGCATTTT.

The CDR3 nucleotides read TGTGCCAGTAGTATACGGGGACAGGGTTATCTCACTGAAGCTTTCTTT. This translates into CASSIRGQGYLTEAFF. The V gene is TRBV19, the J gene TRBJ1-1, with 9 bases fitting TRBD1. Trimming at V came to 2 bases and at J to 4 bases, leaving 8 bases not matched to a gene. The CDR3 has 16 residues. CDR1 is LNHDA and CDR2 is SQIVND in the germline V gene (reference sequence).

The CDR3 nucleotides are TGTGCCAGCAGCCCCACCTATAGCACAGATACGCAGTATTTT. It specifies CASSPTYSTDTQYF. The chain links TRBV7-3 to TRBJ2-3; D is unresolved. The CDR3 length is 14 residues. Germline CDR1 reads SGHTA; CDR2 reads FQGTGA. V lost 5 bases and J lost 0, with 9 bases in between.

DNA for the CDR3: TGCGCCAGCAGCGTAAGGACCGGGACTAATCGAGAGACCCAGTACTTC. Amino acid sequence: CASSVRTGTNRETQYF. V usage is TRBV5-1 and J usage is TRBJ2-5, with 7 bases identical to TRBD2. V was clipped by 4 bases and J by 4 bases; unmatched bases: 13. CDR3 length: 16 amino acids. The germline V gene has CDR1 SGHRS and CDR2 YFSETQ. The whole variable domain, remainder taken from reference TRBV5-1 and TRBJ2-5, is KAGVTQTPRYLIKTRGQQVTLSCSPISGHRSVSWYQQTPGQGLQFLFEYFSETQRNKGNFPGRFSGRQFSNSRSEMNVSTLELGDSALYLCASSVRTGTNRETQYFGPGTRLLVL.

The V gene is TRBV18, the J gene TRBJ2-2; a possible D gene is TRBD1 (6 bases). The CDR3 runs 15 residues. V dropped 3 bases and J dropped 6 bases, with 14 bases sitting between them. The germline gives CDR1 KGHSH, CDR2 LQKENI. CDR3 in amino acids: CASSPGTGRAGELFF. DNA of the CDR3: TGTGCCAGCTCACCCGGCACAGGGCGGGCCGGGGAGCTGTTTTTT.

The chain has TRBV30 and TRBJ2-3, with 7 bases aligning to TRBD1. This CDR3 region has 15 residues. The V gene end was trimmed by 3 bases and the J gene end by 0 bases; junction bases not matched to a gene: 6. The germline gives CDR1 GTSNPN, CDR2 SVGIG (reference sequence). CDR3 in DNA: TGTGCCTGGAGGGCGACAGGGTTAAGCACAGATACGCAGTATTTT. This encodes CAWRATGLSTDTQYF.

This chain uses TRBV4-1 with TRBJ1-4; D ambiguous. The CDR3 consists of 16 residues. CDR1 is MGHRA and CDR2 is YSYEKL in the germline V gene. V lost 2 bases and J lost 7, with 17 bases in between. The CDR3 reads CASSQRFGGGSEKLFF. The DNA of the CDR3 is TGCGCCAGCAGCCAACGTTTCGGAGGAGGGAGTGAAAAACTGTTTTTT.

CDR3 protein: CASSYWTSGGHEQFF. CDR3 sequence (DNA): TGTGCCAGCAGTTACTGGACTAGCGGGGGGCATGAGCAGTTCTTC. The chain has TRBV6-5 and TRBJ2-1, with 14 bases that match TRBD2. Per germline, CDR1 MNHEY and CDR2 SVGAGI. This CDR3 is built from 15 residues. V lost 1 base, J lost 8 bases, and 1 base stayed unmatched.

This clone occurred a few times. The chain joins TRBV5-4 to TRBJ1-1; 7 nucleotides match TRBD1. Trimming removed 4 bases from V and 6 bases from J; junction bases left unmatched: 9. The CDR3 spans 14 residues. CDR1 and CDR2 (germline): SGHNT, YYREEE (reference sequence). The CDR3, as DNA: TGTGCCAGCAGCGAAGGACAGGCCCCGGCTGAAGCTTTCTTT. It specifies CASSEGQAPAEAFF.

V and J are TRBV7-2 and TRBJ2-1; D is possibly TRBD2 (6 bases). Per the germline V gene, CDR1 is SGHTA and CDR2 is FQGNSA. V was pared by 3 bases and J by 6 bases, with 12 bases between. The CDR3 is 14 amino acids. The CDR3 coding sequence is TGTGCCAGCAGCTTGGGTCTAGCGACCAATGAGCAGTTCTTC. It specifies CASSLGLATNEQFF.

The chain carries TRBV9 and TRBJ2-1, with D maybe TRBD1 (5 bases). V was pared by 2 bases and J by 1 base, with 7 bases between. The V gene's germline CDR1 is SGDLS and CDR2 YYNGEE. The CDR3 spans 14 residues. CDR3 coding DNA: TGTGCCAGCAGCGTGGGGCTATCCTACAATGAGCAGTTCTTC. Residues: CASSVGLSYNEQFF.

The CDR3 loop reads CASSLQSGGQETQYF. The CDR3 nucleotides are TGCGCCAGCAGCTTGCAGTCTGGGGGGCAAGAGACCCAGTACTTC. The chain recombines TRBV5-1 with TRBJ2-5; TRBD2 is a possible D gene (6 bases). The CDR3 totals 15 residues. Germline-derived CDR1 and CDR2 are SGHRS and YFSETQ. V was trimmed by 1 base and J by 2 bases, leaving 12 bases between them.

The rearrangement links TRBV30 to TRBJ1-5; 7 nucleotides agree with TRBD1. CDR1 GTSNPN and CDR2 SVGIG come from the germline V gene (reference sequence). V lost 1 base, J lost 4 bases, and 4 bases stayed unmatched. This CDR3 spans 14 amino acids. DNA of the CDR3: TGTGCCTGGAGTGGCGCAGGGGGAAATCAGCCCCAGCATTTT. Encoded protein: CAWSGAGGNQPQHF.

The V gene is TRBV25-1, the J gene TRBJ1-1; possible D gene TRBD1, 5 bases. Germline V gives CDR1 MGHDK, CDR2 SYGVNS. Trimming took off 6 bases at V and 8 bases at J, with 16 bases between the two ends. The CDR3 consists of 13 residues. The CDR3, as DNA: TGTGCCAGCAGACCTCAGGGAGGGTTAGAAGCTTTCTTT. Translation gives CASRPQGGLEAFF.

This sequence joins TRBV7-9 and TRBJ1-2, with TRBD1 matching over 7 bases. The CDR3 is 15 residues long. V shed 4 bases, J shed 8 bases, and the junction held 13 bases outside the gene matches. Looked up from germline, CDR1 is SEHNR and CDR2 is FQNEAQ (reference sequence). This CDR3 reads CASSSFRPGGGGYTF. In DNA form, the CDR3 reads TGTGCCAGCAGCTCTTTCAGGCCAGGGGGAGGAGGCTACACCTTC.

The CDR3 region has the DNA TGTGCCAGCAGCTTGACAGCGCTCTCCTATAATTCACCCCTCCACTTT. It yields the protein CASSLTALSYNSPLHF. The V call is TRBV2, the J call TRBJ1-6; perhaps TRBD1 as D (5 bases). Germline-derived CDR1 and CDR2 are SNHLY and FYNNEI. The ends were cut back, 6 bases at V and 0 bases at J, with 12 bases in the middle. The CDR3 contains 16 residues.

The chain combines TRBV19 with TRBJ2-2; D might be TRBD1 (6 bases). The CDR3 consists of 15 residues. The V gene lost 5 bases and the J gene lost 6 bases, with 16 bases spanning the gap. The germline gives CDR1 LNHDA, CDR2 SQIVND (reference sequence). The CDR3: CASSALQGHAGELFF. The DNA for the CDR3 is TGTGCCAGTAGTGCCTTACAGGGTCATGCCGGGGAGCTGTTTTTT.

This chain links TRBV5-6 with TRBJ1-5, with 7 bases identical to TRBD1. In germline, CDR1 is SGHDT, CDR2 YYEEEE. J gave up 2 bases and V 5 bases, and 4 bases lay outside the gene matches. The CDR3 is made up of 14 amino acids. The CDR3 sequence: CASSTGQRNQPQHF. CDR3 in DNA: TGTGCCAGCAGTACGGGACAGCGCAATCAGCCCCAGCATTTT.

The chain joins TRBV4-2 to TRBJ2-5; 16 bases are shared with TRBD2. Germline CDR1 and CDR2: LGHNA and YNFKEQ. The CDR3 consists of 19 residues. After removal of 1 base from V and 0 bases from J, the junction contained 5 bases not matched to a gene. Here the CDR3 reads CASSQGGTSGGGYQETQYF. The CDR3 bases are TGTGCCAGCAGCCAAGGTGGGACTAGCGGGGGGGGGTACCAAGAGACCCAGTACTTC.

The J gene is TRBJ1-2, the V gene TRBV7-3; 8 bases line up with TRBD1. The CDR3 length is 14 residues. Germline V gene data show CDR1 as SGHTA and CDR2 as FQGTGA. V lost 2 bases, J lost 4 bases, and 3 bases stayed unmatched. This chain's CDR3 is CASSLSGQGYGYTF. For the CDR3, the DNA is TGTGCCAGCAGCTTATCCGGACAGGGCTATGGCTACACCTTC. The entire variable domain, with the rest obtained from reference TRBV7-3 and TRBJ1-2, is as follows: GAGVSQTPSNKVTEKGKYVELRCDPISGHTALYWYRQSLGQGPEFLIYFQGTGAADDSGLPNDRFFAVRPEGSVSTLKIQRTERGDSAVYLCASSLSGQGYGYTFGSGTRLTVV.

The V and J genes are TRBV19 and TRBJ1-1; D is perhaps TRBD1 (5 bases). V lost 2 bases and J lost 8, with 12 bases in between. From germline, CDR1 is LNHDA and CDR2 SQIVND (reference sequence). There are 13 residues in the CDR3. The CDR3 DNA follows: TGTGCCAGTAGTATAATGGGGGGAAGGGAAGCTTTCTTT. Translating gives CASSIMGGREAFF.